Listed here are 2 T cell receptor beta chains from one sample, sequenced in a study of identical twins listed by TCRdb under 2016. Libraries came from 5' RACE. The sample was run on an Illumina HiSeq 2000. Through fastp at Q25 and MiXCR, TCRdb rebuilt clones from the public reads, retaining in-frame beta chains. Each record represents a unique CDR3 protein, reported with the most common genes and DNA among its rows. The sample contains roughly 570,000 distinct CDR3 sequences, 9.5% to 10% of them found a single time. The ten biggest clones cover approximately 3% of the sample. The same sample was also used in a study of yellow fever vaccine responses in identical twins.

Sequenced sample: PBMCs. Every receptor here comes from a woman between 18 and 29 years old in good health.

This rearrangement joins TRBV7-9 to TRBJ1-1; D gene ambiguous. Per the germline V gene, CDR1 is SEHNR and CDR2 is FQNEAQ (reference sequence). The CDR3 is made up of 15 amino acids. Trimming cost V 6 bases and J 2 bases, with 16 bases left between them. The CDR3 loop is CASSSPFGYNTEAFF. Written as DNA, the CDR3 is TGTGCCAGCAGTTCGCCGTTCGGATATAACACTGAAGCTTTCTTT.

This clonotype came up a few times. The chain is built from TRBV20-1 and TRBJ2-7; D not resolved. V was trimmed by 2 bases and J by 2 bases, leaving 19 bases between them. The length of the CDR3 is 16 residues. Germline CDR1 DFQATT, CDR2 SNEGSKA (reference sequence). Here the CDR3 DNA reads TGCAGTGCTAGATATCCTGTTGGTCCTGGGACCTACGAGCAGTACTTC. It encodes CSARYPVGPGTYEQYF.